The next 25 T cell receptor beta chains were all read from a single sample in a study of response to subunit inactivated influenza vaccine. TCRdb analysed the RT-PCR reads with MiXCR anew, one entry per CDR3 protein. The table includes about 520,000 distinct CDR3 sequences, approximately 7.7% detected once. The input for sequencing was PBMCs from blood, taken less than 30 months after vaccination. These receptors originate from a man aged 45 to 70 who received an inactivated influenza vaccine.

This clonotype was counted a single time. This chain joins TRBV19 and TRBJ2-7; 8 positions agree with TRBD2. With 0 bases clipped from V and 2 bases from J, the junction kept 3 bases outside the gene matches. CDR1 and CDR2 (germline): LNHDA, SQIVND (reference sequence). The length of the CDR3 is 15 residues. Written as DNA, the CDR3 is TGTGCCAGTAGTATAGAAGCGGGGGATACCTACGAGCAGTACTTC. Translation gives CASSIEAGDTYEQYF.

The chain uses TRBV7-9 and TRBJ2-7; TRBD1 might be the D (6 bases). Germline V gives CDR1 SEHNR, CDR2 FQNEAQ (reference sequence). This CDR3 region has 14 residues. The V gene lost 5 bases and the J gene lost 3 bases, with 14 bases spanning the gap. The CDR3 DNA reads as TGTGCCAGCAGCCCTCCGGGACAAGTCTACGAGCAGTACTTC. Amino acid sequence: CASSPPGQVYEQYF.

Many counts were recorded for this clonotype. The chain joins TRBV20-1 to TRBJ2-7; 7 bases match TRBD1. V shed 0 bases and J 5 bases; nucleotides not matched to a gene: 10. In germline, CDR1 is DFQATT, CDR2 SNEGSKA (reference sequence). The CDR3 consists of 15 residues. CDR3 sequence (DNA): TGCAGTGCTAGAGATTTTCGACAGGGTCAAAACGAGCAGTACTTC. Translating gives CSARDFRQGQNEQYF.

This clonotype occurred a few times. V gene TRBV7-9 combines with J gene TRBJ2-1; TRBD1 matches at 8 bases. Germline CDR1 reads SEHNR; CDR2 reads FQNEAQ (reference sequence). V shed 1 base, J shed 6 bases, and the junction held 11 bases outside the gene matches. This CDR3 has 17 amino acids. The CDR3 here is CASSLVMSRGRSNEQFF. The CDR3 DNA reads TGTGCCAGCAGCTTAGTGATGTCCAGGGGGCGGAGCAATGAGCAGTTCTTC.

This chain links TRBV5-1 with TRBJ2-3; D possibly corresponds to TRBD2 (6 bases). The V and J ends lost 3 bases and 0 bases respectively, with 11 bases between them. CDR1 and CDR2 from the germline V gene are SGHRS and YFSETQ. This CDR3 contains 15 residues. The CDR3 region is CASSWRRGSTDTQYF. CDR3 in DNA: TGCGCCAGCAGCTGGCGGCGGGGCAGCACAGATACGCAGTATTTT.

This chain joins TRBV28 and TRBJ2-1; TRBD1 matches at 12 bases. The CDR3 contains 15 residues. Germline V gene sequence: CDR1 MDHEN, CDR2 SYDVKM. Unmatched junction bases numbered 5, after V lost 4 bases and J lost 7 bases. CDR3 amino acids: CASSSPGQGANEQFF. The DNA of the CDR3 is TGTGCCAGCAGTTCCCCGGGACAGGGGGCGAATGAGCAGTTCTTC.

This clonotype was detected many times. The V gene is TRBV9, the J gene TRBJ1-2, with D hard to call. Trimming removed 0 bases from V and 14 bases from J, with 17 bases in between. Germline V gene sequence: CDR1 SGDLS, CDR2 YYNGEE. This CDR3 is built from 13 residues. The CDR3 DNA reads as TGTGCCAGCAGCGTAGTTAGGACGGAGTCTATTACCTTC. This sequence encodes CASSVVRTESITF.

This rearrangement joins TRBV20-1 to TRBJ2-1; D might be TRBD2 (6 bases). V dropped 1 base and J dropped 9 bases, with 25 bases sitting between them. Germline V gives CDR1 DFQATT, CDR2 SNEGSKA (reference sequence). The CDR3 has 17 residues. The CDR3, as DNA: TGCAGTGCTAGAGTTGGAGGGCGAACCACCCGGTGGGGTGAGCAGTTCTTC. Its protein is CSARVGGRTTRWGEQFF.

This clonotype was found many times. The chain couples TRBV20-1 to TRBJ2-1; 10 nucleotides align to TRBD2. The V gene's germline CDR1 is DFQATT and CDR2 SNEGSKA (reference sequence). The CDR3 has 15 amino acids. The V segment lost 5 bases and the J segment 5 bases; nucleotides outside the gene matches: 9. CDR3 sequence: CSAGRSGRANNEQFF. CDR3 coding DNA: TGCAGTGCTGGACGAAGCGGGAGGGCCAACAATGAGCAGTTCTTC.

At least ten counts were recorded for this clonotype. This chain connects TRBV5-1 to TRBJ1-1; TRBD1 agrees at 7 bases. This CDR3 contains 17 residues. With 1 base clipped from V and 5 bases from J, the junction kept 14 bases outside the gene matches. Germline V CDR1 and CDR2: SGHRS, YFSETQ. The CDR3 region is CASSLTLDRKRGTEAFF. The CDR3, as DNA: TGCGCCAGCAGCTTGACTTTGGACAGGAAAAGGGGGACTGAAGCTTTCTTT.

V gene TRBV18 combines with J gene TRBJ2-7; the match to TRBD2 covers 9 bases. Germline loops: CDR1 KGHSH, CDR2 LQKENI. Trimming removed 0 bases from V and 3 bases from J; junction bases left unmatched: 9. The CDR3 extends over 17 amino acids. The CDR3 region is CASSPPRSSGNYYEQYF. Written as DNA, the CDR3 is TGTGCCAGCTCACCACCGAGGTCTAGCGGGAACTACTACGAGCAGTACTTC.

This clonotype turned up a few times. The genes are TRBV7-2 and TRBJ1-2; D might be TRBD1 (5 bases). The germline V gene encodes CDR1 SGHTA and CDR2 FQGNSA. The CDR3 is 14 residues long. Trimming took 0 bases from V and 8 from J, leaving 13 bases between them. CDR3 in amino acids: CASSLALQVRGYTF. The DNA of the CDR3 is TGTGCCAGCAGCTTAGCGCTACAGGTGCGAGGCTACACCTTC. Drawing the rest from reference TRBV7-2 and TRBJ1-2, the complete variable domain is GAGVSQSPSNKVTEKGKDVELRCDPISGHTALYWYRQSLGQGLEFLIYFQGNSAPDKSGLPSDRFSAERTGGSVSTLTIQRTQQEDSAVYLCASSLALQVRGYTFGSGTRLTVV.

Worth noting for this clonotype: A clone one base away is much larger, so this may be a read error. The chain links TRBV5-1 to TRBJ2-5; D gene uncertain. CDR3 length equals 13 residues. CDR1 is SGHRS, CDR2 YFSETQ, per germline. The V end lost 4 bases, the J end lost 5 bases, and 12 bases lay between the germline ends. The CDR3 coding sequence is TGCGCCAGCAGCACCATTAGGTCGGAGACCCAGTACTTC. It yields the protein CASSTIRSETQYF.

This sequence joins TRBV7-6 and TRBJ1-3, with a weak D call TRBD1 (6 bases). Looked up from germline, CDR1 is SGHVS and CDR2 is FNYEAQ. This CDR3 spans 15 amino acids. Trimming removed 5 bases from V and 1 base from J, with 12 bases in between. CDR3 in DNA: TGTGCCAGCAGCCAAAGTCAGGGGTCTGGAAACACCATATATTTT. Translated: CASSQSQGSGNTIYF. The whole variable domain, remainder taken from reference TRBV7-6 and TRBJ1-3, is GAGVSQSPRYKVTKRGQDVALRCDPISGHVSLYWYRQALGQGPEFLTYFNYEAQQDKSGLPNDRFSAERPEGSISTLTIQRTEQRDSAMYRCASSQSQGSGNTIYFGEGSWLTVV.

The rearrangement uses TRBV12-3 or TRBV12-4 and TRBJ1-1; D unresolved. Trimming removed 4 bases from V and 0 bases from J, with 9 bases in between. This CDR3 contains 14 residues. CDR3 sequence: CASSSWTVNTEAFF. CDR3 sequence (DNA): TGTGCCAGCAGTTCCTGGACGGTGAACACTGAAGCTTTCTTT.

This clonotype was counted ten times or more. The gene calls are TRBV7-8 and TRBJ1-2; 8 positions match TRBD1. Germline V CDR1 and CDR2: SGHVS, FQNEAQ. This CDR3 spans 14 amino acids. V shed 4 bases, J shed 4 bases, and the junction held 5 bases outside the gene matches. CDR3 bases: TGTGCCAGCAGCTCAACAGGGGGAATCTATGGCTACACCTTC. Translating it yields CASSSTGGIYGYTF.

The chain recombines TRBV10-3 with TRBJ2-7; TRBD2 aligns across 10 bases. The CDR3 contains 15 residues. V shed 3 bases, J shed 3 bases, and the junction held 5 bases outside the gene matches. Per germline, CDR1 ENHRY and CDR2 SYGVKD. The CDR3 nucleotides are TGTGCCATCAGTGATTTAGCTAGCGGGGGCTACGAGCAGTACTTC. It yields the protein CAISDLASGGYEQYF.

Only a few counts were recorded for this clonotype. This sequence joins TRBV27 and TRBJ2-1; 13 nucleotides line up with TRBD2. The CDR3 length is 15 residues. CDR1 MNHEY and CDR2 SMNVEV come from the germline V gene (reference sequence). V shed 6 bases and J 4 bases; nucleotides not matched to a gene: 3. CDR3 loop: CASSEGLAGYNEQFF. DNA of the CDR3: TGTGCCAGCAGCGAGGGACTAGCGGGATACAATGAGCAGTTCTTC.

This clonotype was seen ten or more times. This chain uses TRBV5-1 with TRBJ2-3; 7 bases align to TRBD2. Germline lookup yields CDR1 SGHRS and CDR2 YFSETQ. The CDR3 runs to 14 residues. V was clipped by 2 bases and J by 2 bases; unmatched bases: 2. The CDR3 spells CASSLRLATDTQYF. The CDR3 DNA follows: TGCGCCAGCAGCTTAAGACTAGCCACAGATACGCAGTATTTT.

This clonotype was counted a few times. The chain is built from TRBV5-5 and TRBJ2-1; 8 nucleotides match TRBD2. CDR1 and CDR2 (germline): SGHKS, YYEKEE (reference sequence). Trimming took 3 bases from V and 6 from J; bases not matched to a gene: 8. CDR3 length: 15 residues. CDR3 nucleotides: TGTGCCAGCAGCTCGAGAGCGGGAGTTTTCAATGAGCAGTTCTTC. Amino acids: CASSSRAGVFNEQFF.

This clonotype has a handful of counts. This chain joins TRBV4-2 and TRBJ1-1, with D uncertain. Per germline, CDR1 LGHNA and CDR2 YNFKEQ. V lost 0 bases and J 2 bases, leaving 7 bases between the germline ends. This CDR3 has 14 amino acids. CDR3 coding DNA: TGTGCCAGCAGCCAAGACGCGCTAAACACTGAAGCTTTCTTT. Its protein product is CASSQDALNTEAFF.

The sample holds many counts of this clonotype. The rearrangement joins TRBV24-1 to TRBJ1-5; D is unclear. This CDR3 is built from 14 residues. Trimming took off 2 bases at V and 6 bases at J, with 10 bases between the two ends. Germline lookup yields CDR1 KGHDR and CDR2 SFDVKD. The DNA of the CDR3 is TGTGCCACCAGTGATTCTTTCCTGGGTCAGCCCCAGCATTTT. This translates into CATSDSFLGQPQHF.

The chain is built from TRBV7-9 and TRBJ2-5, with D possibly TRBD2 on 5 matching bases. V gave up 5 bases and J gave up 7 bases, with 11 bases separating them. CDR3 length: 12 residues. Germline values: CDR1 SEHNR, CDR2 FQNEAQ (reference sequence). CDR3 region: CASSHPGGTQYF. The CDR3 DNA follows: TGTGCCAGCAGCCACCCCGGAGGGACCCAGTACTTC.

This clonotype occurred many times. The chain employs TRBV9 and TRBJ1-1; no definite D call. Germline CDR1 reads SGDLS; CDR2 reads YYNGEE. The germline V and J ends were trimmed by 3 bases and 0 bases, with 9 bases remaining between them. CDR3 size: 14 residues. The CDR3 DNA follows: TGTGCCAGCAGCGGGACGGCTATGAACACTGAAGCTTTCTTT. Translation: CASSGTAMNTEAFF.

Many counts were recorded for this clonotype. The chain couples TRBV12-3 or TRBV12-4 to TRBJ2-1; D is ambiguous. Trimming removed 2 bases from V and 11 bases from J, with 7 bases in between. This CDR3 spans 11 amino acids. The CDR3 nucleotides are TGTGCCAGCAGTTTACCTGGACAGCAGTTCTTC. It yields the protein CASSLPGQQFF.